A selection of T cell receptor beta chains follows, all from one sample in a study of blood T cell repertoires in COVID-19. Sequencing was performed with immunoSEQ multiplex PCR; in TCRdb, only in-frame clones are kept and a portion is missing. Altogether hundreds of thousands of clones are present, under 90% being singletons, with the ten largest covering around 4%. The sample consisted of PBMCs or T cells enriched from blood (not recorded which). All receptors come from a man in his thirties or forties who had recovered from COVID-19. CDR3s include the opening cysteine and the closing phenylalanine or tryptophan. A D gene is named only where the DNA matches it firmly. Size values are once, few and many counts, or a class for expanded clones, and some rows have none.

- TRBD1 TRBJ1-5 TRBV19 CASSQGASQPQHF TGTGCCAGTAGTCAGGGGGCGAGTCAGCCCCAGCATTTT
- - TRBJ1-5 TRBV27 CASSFGRGEQPQHF TGTGCCAGCAGTTTTGGCAGGGGTGAGCAGCCCCAGCATTTT
- TRBD1 TRBJ1-1 TRBV18 CASSPQGAPVTEAFF TGTGCCAGCTCACCACAGGGGGCGCCGGTCACTGAAGCTTTCTTT
- TRBD2 TRBJ2-7 TRBV5-1 CASSSGLAGGSYEQYF TGCGCCAGCAGCTCGGGACTAGCGGGGGGTTCCTACGAGCAGTACTTC
- - TRBJ1-4 TRBV24-1 CATSDADNPTNEKLFF TGTGCCACCAGTGATGCGGACAACCCAACTAATGAAAAACTGTTTTTT
- TRBD2 TRBJ2-5 TRBV7-7 CASSRGLAGGGETQYF TGTGCTAGCAGCCGGGGACTAGCGGGAGGTGGAGAGACCCAGTACTTC
- - TRBJ1-5 TRBV24-1 CATSDTQAAPNQPQHF TGTGCCACCAGTGATACCCAGGCAGCCCCCAATCAGCCCCAGCATTTT
- - TRBJ2-5 TRBV12-3/TRBV12-4 CASSSQGPGTQYF TGTGCCAGCAGCTCACAGGGCCCGGGGACCCAGTACTTC
- TRBD1 TRBJ1-2 TRBV6-5 CASSPDRGGLGGYTF TGTGCCAGCAGCCCGGACAGGGGGGGTTTGGGTGGCTACACCTTC
- - TRBJ1-5 TRBV5-6 CASSDAGEGSQPQHF TGTGCCAGCAGCGACGCAGGGGAGGGGAGTCAGCCCCAGCATTTT
once - TRBJ2-5 TRBV28 CASTSGFRVWTQYF TGTGCCAGCACCTCCGGTTTCCGAGTTTGGACCCAGTACTTC
- TRBD1 TRBJ1-6 TRBV27 CASSLDRGNSPLHF TGTGCCAGCAGTCTGGACAGGGGAAATTCACCCCTCCACTTT
- TRBD1 TRBJ1-3 TRBV5-4 CASSQDRGLTGNTIYF TGTGCCAGCAGCCAGGACAGGGGGCTAACTGGAAACACCATATATTTT
- TRBD2 TRBJ2-7 TRBV5-4 CASRVGGGLAGKYYEQYF TGTGCCAGCAGGGTTGGTGGGGGACTAGCGGGGAAATATTACGAGCAGTACTTC
- TRBD1 TRBJ1-1 TRBV4-2 CASSQAAGTGNTEAFF TGTGCCAGCAGCCAAGCGGCGGGGACAGGAAACACTGAAGCTTTCTTT
- - TRBJ2-1 TRBV6-5 CASTAGTRSYNEQFF TGTGCCAGCACCGCAGGGACTCGCTCCTACAATGAGCAGTTCTTC
- - TRBJ2-1 TRBV7-9 CASRSSGGDGNEQFF TGTGCCAGCAGATCTAGTGGGGGCGACGGCAATGAGCAGTTCTTC
- TRBD2 TRBJ2-7 TRBV2 CASSVGGAGAYEQYF TGTGCCAGCAGTGTGGGAGGGGCCGGAGCCTACGAGCAGTACTTC
- TRBD2 TRBJ2-3 TRBV2 CASSELAGFTDTQYF TGTGCCAGCAGTGAACTAGCGGGGTTCACAGATACGCAGTATTTT
once - TRBJ2-7 TRBV5-4 CASSPRAGKANYEQYF TGTGCCAGCAGCCCCCGGGCGGGGAAGGCCAACTACGAGCAGTACTTC
once TRBD1 TRBJ2-1 TRBV5-6 CASSRTGGGSYNEQFF TGTGCCAGCAGCAGGACAGGGGGAGGATCCTACAATGAGCAGTTCTTC
- TRBD1 TRBJ1-1 TRBV27 CASGPQGIHHEAFF TGTGCCAGCGGACCACAGGGGATCCACCATGAAGCTTTCTTT